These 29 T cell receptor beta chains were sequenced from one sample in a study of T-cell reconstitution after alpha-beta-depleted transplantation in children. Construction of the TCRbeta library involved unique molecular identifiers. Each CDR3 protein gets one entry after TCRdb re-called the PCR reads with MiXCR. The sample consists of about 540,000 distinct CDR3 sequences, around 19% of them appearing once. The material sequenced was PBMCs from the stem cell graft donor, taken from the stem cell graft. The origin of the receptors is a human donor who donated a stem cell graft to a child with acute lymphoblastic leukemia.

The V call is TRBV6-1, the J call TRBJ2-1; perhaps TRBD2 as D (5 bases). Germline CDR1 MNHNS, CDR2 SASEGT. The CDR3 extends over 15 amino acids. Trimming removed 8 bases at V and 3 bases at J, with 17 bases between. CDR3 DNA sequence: TGTGCCAGCTCTCCCGAGCGGAGATACTACAATGAGCAGTTCTTC. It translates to CASSPERRYYNEQFF.

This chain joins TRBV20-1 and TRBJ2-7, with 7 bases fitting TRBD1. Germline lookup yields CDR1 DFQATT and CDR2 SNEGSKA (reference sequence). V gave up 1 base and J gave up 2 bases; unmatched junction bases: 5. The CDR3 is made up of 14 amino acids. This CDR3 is CSARVQGVAYEQYF. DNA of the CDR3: TGCAGTGCTAGAGTGCAGGGGGTTGCCTACGAGCAGTACTTC.

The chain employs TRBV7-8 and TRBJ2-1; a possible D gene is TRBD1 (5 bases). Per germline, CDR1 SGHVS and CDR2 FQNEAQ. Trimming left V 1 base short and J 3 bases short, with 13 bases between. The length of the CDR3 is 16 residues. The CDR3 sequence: CASSLEGVGDYNEQFF. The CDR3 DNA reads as TGTGCCAGCAGCTTAGAAGGGGTAGGGGACTACAATGAGCAGTTCTTC.

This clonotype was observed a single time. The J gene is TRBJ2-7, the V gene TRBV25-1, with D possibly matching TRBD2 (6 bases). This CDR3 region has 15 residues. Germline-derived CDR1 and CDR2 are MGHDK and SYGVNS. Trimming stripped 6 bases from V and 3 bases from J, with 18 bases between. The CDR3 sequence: CASRSRGSSGYEQYF. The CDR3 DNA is TGTGCCAGCAGGTCTCGGGGGTCCTCGGGCTACGAGCAGTACTTC.

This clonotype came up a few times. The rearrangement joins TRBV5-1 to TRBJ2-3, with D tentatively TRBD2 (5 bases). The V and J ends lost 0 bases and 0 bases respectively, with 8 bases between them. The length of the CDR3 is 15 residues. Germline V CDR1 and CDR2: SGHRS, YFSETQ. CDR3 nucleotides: TGCGCCAGCAGCTTGGGGACTCCTAGCACAGATACGCAGTATTTT. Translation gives CASSLGTPSTDTQYF.

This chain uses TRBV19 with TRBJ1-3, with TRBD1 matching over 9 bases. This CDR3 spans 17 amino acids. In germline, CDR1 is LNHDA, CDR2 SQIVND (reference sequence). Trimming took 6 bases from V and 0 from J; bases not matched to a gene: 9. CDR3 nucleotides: TGTGCCAGTAGCCCTGGGACAGGGTGGTCCTCTGGAAACACCATATATTTT. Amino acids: CASSPGTGWSSGNTIYF.

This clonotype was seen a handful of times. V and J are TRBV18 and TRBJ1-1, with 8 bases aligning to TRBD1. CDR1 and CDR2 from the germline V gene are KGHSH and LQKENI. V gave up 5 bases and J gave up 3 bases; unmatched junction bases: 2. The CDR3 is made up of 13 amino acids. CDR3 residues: CASSATGDTEAFF. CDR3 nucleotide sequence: TGTGCCAGCTCAGCGACAGGGGACACTGAAGCTTTCTTT.

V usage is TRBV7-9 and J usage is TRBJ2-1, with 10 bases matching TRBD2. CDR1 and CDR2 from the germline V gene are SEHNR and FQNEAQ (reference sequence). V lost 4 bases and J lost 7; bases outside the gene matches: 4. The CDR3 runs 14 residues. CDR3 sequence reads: CASSSSGRGNEQFF. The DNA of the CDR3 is TGTGCCAGCAGCTCTAGCGGGAGAGGGAATGAGCAGTTCTTC.

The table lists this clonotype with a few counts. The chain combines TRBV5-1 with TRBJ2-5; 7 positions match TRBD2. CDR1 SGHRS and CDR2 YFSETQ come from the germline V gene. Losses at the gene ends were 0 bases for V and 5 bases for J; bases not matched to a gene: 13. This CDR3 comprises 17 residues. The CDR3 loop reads CASSLALASGLGETQYF. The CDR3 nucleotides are TGCGCCAGCAGCTTGGCCTTGGCTAGCGGTCTGGGGGAGACCCAGTACTTC.

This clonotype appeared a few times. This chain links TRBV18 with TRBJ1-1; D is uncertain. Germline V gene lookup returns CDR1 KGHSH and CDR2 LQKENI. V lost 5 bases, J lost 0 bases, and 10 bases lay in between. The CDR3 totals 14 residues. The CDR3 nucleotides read TGTGCCAGCTCAACAAATCGGTTGAACACTGAAGCTTTCTTT. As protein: CASSTNRLNTEAFF.

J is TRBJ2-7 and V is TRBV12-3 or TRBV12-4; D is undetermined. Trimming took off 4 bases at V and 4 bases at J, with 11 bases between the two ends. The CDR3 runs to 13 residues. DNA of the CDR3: TGTGCCAGCAGTTATGCAGGAGAGTACGAGCAGTACTTC. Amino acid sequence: CASSYAGEYEQYF.

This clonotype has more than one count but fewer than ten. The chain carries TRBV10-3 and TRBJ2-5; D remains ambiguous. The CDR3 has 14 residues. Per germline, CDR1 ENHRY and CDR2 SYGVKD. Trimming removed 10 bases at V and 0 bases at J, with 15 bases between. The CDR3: CATQSYGHQETQYF. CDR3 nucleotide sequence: TGTGCCACCCAGTCATATGGTCACCAAGAGACCCAGTACTTC.

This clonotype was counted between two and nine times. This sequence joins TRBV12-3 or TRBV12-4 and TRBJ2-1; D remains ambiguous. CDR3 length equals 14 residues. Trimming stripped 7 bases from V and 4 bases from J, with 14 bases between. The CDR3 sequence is CASMWQAIYNEQFF. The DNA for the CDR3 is TGTGCCAGCATGTGGCAGGCGATATACAATGAGCAGTTCTTC.

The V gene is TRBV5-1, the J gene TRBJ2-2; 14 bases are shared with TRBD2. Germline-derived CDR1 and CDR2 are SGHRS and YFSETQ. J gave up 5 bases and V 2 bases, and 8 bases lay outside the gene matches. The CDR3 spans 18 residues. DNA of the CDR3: TGCGCCAGCAGCTTCTTACCGGGACTAGCGGGAGTGACCGGGGAGCTGTTTTTT. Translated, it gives CASSFLPGLAGVTGELFF. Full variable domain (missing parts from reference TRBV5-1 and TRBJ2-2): KAGVTQTPRYLIKTRGQQVTLSCSPISGHRSVSWYQQTPGQGLQFLFEYFSETQRNKGNFPGRFSGRQFSNSRSEMNVSTLELGDSALYLCASSFLPGLAGVTGELFFGEGSRLTVL.

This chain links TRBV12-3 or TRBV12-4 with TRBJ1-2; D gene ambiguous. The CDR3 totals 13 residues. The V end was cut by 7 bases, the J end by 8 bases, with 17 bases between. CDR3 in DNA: TGTGCCAGCACTCTCAATGGAATGAAGGGCTACACCTTC. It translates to CASTLNGMKGYTF.

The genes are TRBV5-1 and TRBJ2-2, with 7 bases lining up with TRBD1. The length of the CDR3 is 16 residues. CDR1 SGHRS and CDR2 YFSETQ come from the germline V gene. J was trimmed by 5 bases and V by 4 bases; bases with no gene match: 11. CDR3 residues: CASSRLRGPGTGELFF. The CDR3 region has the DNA TGCGCCAGCAGCCGGTTGAGGGGGCCGGGGACCGGGGAGCTGTTTTTT.

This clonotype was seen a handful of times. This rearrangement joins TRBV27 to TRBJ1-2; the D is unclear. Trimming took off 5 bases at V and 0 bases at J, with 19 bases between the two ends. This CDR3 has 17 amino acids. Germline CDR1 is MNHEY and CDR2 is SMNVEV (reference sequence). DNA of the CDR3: TGTGCCAGCAGTCTAACGTCAGGTAGAGGAGCTAACTATGGCTACACCTTC. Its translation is CASSLTSGRGANYGYTF.

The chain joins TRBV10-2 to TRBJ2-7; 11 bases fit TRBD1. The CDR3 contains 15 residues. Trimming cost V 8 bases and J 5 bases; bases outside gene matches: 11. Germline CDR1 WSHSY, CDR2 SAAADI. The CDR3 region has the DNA TGCGCCAGCGGACTTCCGGGACAGGGGGTCAACGAGCAGTACTTC. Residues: CASGLPGQGVNEQYF.

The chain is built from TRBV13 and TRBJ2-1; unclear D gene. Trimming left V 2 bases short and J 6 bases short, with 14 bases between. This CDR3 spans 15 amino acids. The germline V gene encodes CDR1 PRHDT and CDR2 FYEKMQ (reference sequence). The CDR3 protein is CASSLSLVPSNEQFF. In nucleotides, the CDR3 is TGTGCCAGCAGCTTAAGCCTAGTCCCTAGCAATGAGCAGTTCTTC.

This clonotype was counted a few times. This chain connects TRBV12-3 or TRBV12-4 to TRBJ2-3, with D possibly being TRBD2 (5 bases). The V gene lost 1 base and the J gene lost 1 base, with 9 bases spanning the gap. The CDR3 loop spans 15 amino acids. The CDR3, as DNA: TGTGCCAGCAGTTTAGGACTAACTGGCACAGATACGCAGTATTTT. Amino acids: CASSLGLTGTDTQYF.

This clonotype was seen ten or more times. The CDR3 region is CASSFFPPGQGTEAFF. The CDR3 bases are TGCGCCAGCAGCTTCTTTCCTCCGGGACAGGGCACTGAAGCTTTCTTT. This chain links TRBV5-1 with TRBJ1-1; 9 bases are a match to TRBD1. Germline lookup yields CDR1 SGHRS and CDR2 YFSETQ. This CDR3 comprises 16 residues. After removal of 2 bases from V and 4 bases from J, the junction contained 9 bases not matched to a gene.

CDR3: CASSLSGVRTGELFF. The DNA of the CDR3 is TGTGCCAGCAGCTTGTCGGGAGTACGGACCGGGGAGCTGTTTTTT. The V call is TRBV5-5, the J call TRBJ2-2, with D possibly being TRBD2 (6 bases). Trimming left V 1 base short and J 5 bases short, with 12 bases between. The CDR3 runs to 15 residues. CDR1 SGHKS and CDR2 YYEKEE come from the germline V gene (reference sequence).

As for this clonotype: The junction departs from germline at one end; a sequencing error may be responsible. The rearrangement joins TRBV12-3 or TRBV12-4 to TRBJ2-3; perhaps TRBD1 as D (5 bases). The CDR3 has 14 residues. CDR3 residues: CASSLRSETDAQYF. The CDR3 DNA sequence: TGTGCCAGCAGTTTACGAAGCGAGACAGATGCGCAGTATTTT.

As DNA, the CDR3 is TGTGCCAGCGCCACCTGGGAGGCAGGGGGGACTGAAGCTTTCTTT. Amino acid sequence: CASATWEAGGTEAFF. The chain has TRBV7-8 and TRBJ1-1; 7 bases agree with TRBD1. The germline V gene has CDR1 SGHVS and CDR2 FQNEAQ. The CDR3 extends over 15 amino acids. The ends lost 8 bases at V and 5 bases at J; junction bases unmatched: 14.

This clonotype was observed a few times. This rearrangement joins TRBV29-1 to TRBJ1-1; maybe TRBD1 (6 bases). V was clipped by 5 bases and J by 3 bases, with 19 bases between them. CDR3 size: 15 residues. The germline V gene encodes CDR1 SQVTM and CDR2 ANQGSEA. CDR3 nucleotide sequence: TGCAGCGTTTTTGGGTTGGGGGGCGGTTACACTGAAGCTTTCTTT. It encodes CSVFGLGGGYTEAFF.

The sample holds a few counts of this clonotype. CDR3 coding DNA: TGTGCCAGCAGCTTAAGTGGGAGTATCGCAGATACGCAGTATTTT. Its protein is CASSLSGSIADTQYF. The gene calls are TRBV7-8 and TRBJ2-3, with D perhaps TRBD2 (5 bases). The CDR3 loop spans 15 amino acids. Trimming cost V 2 bases and J 4 bases, with 13 bases left between them. Germline CDR1 reads SGHVS; CDR2 reads FQNEAQ.

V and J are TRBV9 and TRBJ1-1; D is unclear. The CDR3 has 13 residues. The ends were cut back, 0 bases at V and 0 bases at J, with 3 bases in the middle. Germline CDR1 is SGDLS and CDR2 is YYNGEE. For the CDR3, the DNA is TGTGCCAGCAGCGTAGAAATGAACACTGAAGCTTTCTTT. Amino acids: CASSVEMNTEAFF.

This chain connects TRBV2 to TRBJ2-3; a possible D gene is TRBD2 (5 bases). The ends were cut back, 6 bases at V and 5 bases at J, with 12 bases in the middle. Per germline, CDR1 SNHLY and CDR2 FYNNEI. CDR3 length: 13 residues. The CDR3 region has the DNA TGTGCCAGCAGCGGGGTGGGCCGAGATACGCAGTATTTT. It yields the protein CASSGVGRDTQYF.

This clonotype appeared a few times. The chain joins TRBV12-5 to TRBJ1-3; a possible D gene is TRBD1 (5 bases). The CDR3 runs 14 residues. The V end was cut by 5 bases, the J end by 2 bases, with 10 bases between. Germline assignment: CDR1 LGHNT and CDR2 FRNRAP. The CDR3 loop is CASGNQTAGNTIYF. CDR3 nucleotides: TGTGCTAGTGGTAACCAGACAGCTGGAAACACCATATATTTT.